This TCR beta chain was profiled in a study of T cell responses to AZD1222 COVID-19 vaccine. Findings and limits, study-wide: Baseline testing showed seropositivity in only a handful of AZD1222 recipients. White British ancestry dominated among donors, who included more females, and clonal diversity was possibly underestimated.

Method: immunoSEQ multiplex PCR; TCRdb's copy keeps in-frame clones and lacks some. Among roughly 91,000 clones listed, roughly 90% were seen once. The CDR3 is made up of 17 amino acids. Looked up from germline, CDR1 is SGDLS and CDR2 is YYNGEE. V shed 3 bases and J shed 7 bases, with 20 bases lying between them. About this clone itself: Its cognate antigen is unknown.

This clonotype originated in an adult in good health. The V and J genes are TRBV9 and TRBJ1-6; possibly TRBD1 for D (5 bases). The material was peripheral blood, obtained on day 0 of AZD1222 vaccination. This CDR3 is CASSAEGRLGTNSPLHF. The CDR3 DNA sequence: TGTGCCAGCAGCGCCGAAGGAAGGTTGGGGACCAATTCACCCCTCCACTTT.